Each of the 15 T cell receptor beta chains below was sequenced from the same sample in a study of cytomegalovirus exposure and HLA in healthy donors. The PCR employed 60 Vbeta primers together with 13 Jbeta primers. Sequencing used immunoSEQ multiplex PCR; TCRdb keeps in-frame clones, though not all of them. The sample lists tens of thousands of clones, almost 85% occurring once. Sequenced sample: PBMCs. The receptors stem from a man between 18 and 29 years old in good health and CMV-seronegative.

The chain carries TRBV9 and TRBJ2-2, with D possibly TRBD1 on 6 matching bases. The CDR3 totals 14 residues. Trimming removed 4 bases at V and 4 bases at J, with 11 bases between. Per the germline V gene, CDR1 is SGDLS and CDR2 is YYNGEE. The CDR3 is CASSQGLITGELFF. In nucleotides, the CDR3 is TGTGCCAGCAGCCAGGGGTTAATCACCGGGGAGCTGTTTTTT.

DNA of the CDR3: TGTGCCAGCAGCTTCAGGGGGTTGTGGTACGAGCAGTACTTC. Its translation: CASSFRGLWYEQYF. The gene calls are TRBV5-6 and TRBJ2-5, with 7 bases identical to TRBD1. The tail of the sequence fits TRBJ2-7 better, so the J call may be wrong. The CDR3 length is 14 residues. Germline V gives CDR1 SGHDT, CDR2 YYEEEE.

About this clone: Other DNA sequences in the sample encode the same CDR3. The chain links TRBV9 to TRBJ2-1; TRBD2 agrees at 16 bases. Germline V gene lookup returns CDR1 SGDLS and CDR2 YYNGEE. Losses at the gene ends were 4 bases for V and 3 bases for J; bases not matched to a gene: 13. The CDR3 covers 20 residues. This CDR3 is CASSPRAGLAGGPLYNEQFF. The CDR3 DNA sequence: TGTGCCAGCAGCCCGAGGGCGGGACTAGCGGGAGGGCCTCTCTACAATGAGCAGTTCTTC.

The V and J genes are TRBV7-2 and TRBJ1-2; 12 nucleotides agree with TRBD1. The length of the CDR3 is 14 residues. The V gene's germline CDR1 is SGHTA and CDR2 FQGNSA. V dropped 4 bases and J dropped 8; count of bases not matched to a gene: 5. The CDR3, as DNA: TGTGCCAGCAGCTCGGGACAGGGGGCTAGCGGCTACACCTTC. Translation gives CASSSGQGASGYTF.

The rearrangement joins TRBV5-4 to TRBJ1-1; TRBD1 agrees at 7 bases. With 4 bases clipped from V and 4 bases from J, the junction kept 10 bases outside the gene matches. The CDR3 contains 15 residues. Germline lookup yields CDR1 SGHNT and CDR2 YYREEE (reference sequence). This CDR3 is CASSHYDRASTEAFF. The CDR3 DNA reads TGTGCCAGCAGCCACTACGACAGGGCTAGCACTGAAGCTTTCTTT.

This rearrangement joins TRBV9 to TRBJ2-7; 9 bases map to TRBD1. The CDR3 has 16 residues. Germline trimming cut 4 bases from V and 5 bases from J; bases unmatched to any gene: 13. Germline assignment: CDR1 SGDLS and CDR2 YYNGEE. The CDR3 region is CASSPTRGTGTHEQYF. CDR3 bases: TGTGCCAGCAGCCCAACTCGCGGGACAGGGACCCACGAGCAGTACTTC.

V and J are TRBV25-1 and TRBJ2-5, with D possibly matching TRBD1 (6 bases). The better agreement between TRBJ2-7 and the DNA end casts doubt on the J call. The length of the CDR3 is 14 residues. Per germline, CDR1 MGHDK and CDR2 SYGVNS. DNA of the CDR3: TGTGCCAGCAGTGATATTGTACAGGGTTACGAGCAGTACTTC. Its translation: CASSDIVQGYEQYF.

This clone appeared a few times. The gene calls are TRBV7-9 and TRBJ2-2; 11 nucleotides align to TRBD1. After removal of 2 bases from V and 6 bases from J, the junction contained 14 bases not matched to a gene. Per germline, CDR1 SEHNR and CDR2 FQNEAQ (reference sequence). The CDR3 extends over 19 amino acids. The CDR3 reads CASSLKAGIGQGASGELFF. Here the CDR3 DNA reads TGTGCCAGCAGCTTAAAAGCAGGGATTGGACAGGGGGCTTCCGGGGAGCTGTTTTTT.

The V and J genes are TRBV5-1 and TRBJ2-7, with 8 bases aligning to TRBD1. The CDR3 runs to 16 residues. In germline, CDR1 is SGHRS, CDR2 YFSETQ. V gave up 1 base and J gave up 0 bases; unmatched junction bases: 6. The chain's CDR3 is CASSLLATGASYEQYF. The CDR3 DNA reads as TGCGCCAGCAGCTTGCTGGCGACAGGGGCCTCCTACGAGCAGTACTTC.

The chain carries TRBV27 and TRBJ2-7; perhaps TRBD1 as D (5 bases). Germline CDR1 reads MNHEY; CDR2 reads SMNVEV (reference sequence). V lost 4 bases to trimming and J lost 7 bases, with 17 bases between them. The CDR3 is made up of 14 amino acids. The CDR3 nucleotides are TGTGCCAGCAGTTCACTCGACAGTCCGTGGGAGCAGTACTTC. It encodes CASSSLDSPWEQYF.

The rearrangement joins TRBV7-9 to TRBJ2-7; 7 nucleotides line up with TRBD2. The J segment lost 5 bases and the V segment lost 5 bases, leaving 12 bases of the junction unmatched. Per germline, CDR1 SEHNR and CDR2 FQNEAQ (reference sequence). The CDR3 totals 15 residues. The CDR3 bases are TGTGCCAGCAGCGCCCTATGGGGAGGGGTAAACGAGCAGTACTTC. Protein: CASSALWGGVNEQYF.

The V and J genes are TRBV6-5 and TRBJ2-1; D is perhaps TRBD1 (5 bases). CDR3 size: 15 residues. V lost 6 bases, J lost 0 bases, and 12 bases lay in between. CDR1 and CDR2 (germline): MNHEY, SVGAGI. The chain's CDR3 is CASRAGLSSYNEQFF. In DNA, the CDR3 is TGTGCCAGCAGAGCAGGGCTTAGCTCCTACAATGAGCAGTTCTTC.

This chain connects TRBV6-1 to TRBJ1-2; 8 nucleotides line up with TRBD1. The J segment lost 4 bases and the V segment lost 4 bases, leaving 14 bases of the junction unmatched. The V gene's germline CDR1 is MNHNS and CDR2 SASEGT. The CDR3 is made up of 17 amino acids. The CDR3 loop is CASSGNDRTGMVYGYTF. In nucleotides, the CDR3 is TGTGCCAGCAGTGGGAACGATCGGACAGGGATGGTCTATGGCTACACCTTC.

The CDR3: CATSRDLPEKLFF. CDR3 DNA: TGTGCCACCAGCAGAGATCTCCCCGAAAAACTGTTTTTT. The rearrangement uses TRBV15 and TRBJ1-4; no clear D. V gave up 0 bases and J gave up 8 bases, with 7 bases separating them. CDR1 is LNHNV and CDR2 is YYDKDF in the germline V gene (reference sequence). CDR3 length: 13 amino acids.

CDR3 nucleotide sequence: TGTGCCAGCAGTCCACTAGCGGGGGGCCGGTCCTACGAGCAGTACTTC. Translation gives CASSPLAGGRSYEQYF. V usage is TRBV2 and J usage is TRBJ2-7; 12 positions match TRBD2. J lost 1 base, V lost 5 bases, and 6 bases had no gene match. Per the germline V gene, CDR1 is SNHLY and CDR2 is FYNNEI. This CDR3 contains 16 residues.